This T cell receptor (beta chain) was sequenced during a study of breast tumors, draining lymph nodes, adjacent tissues. Germline V gene sequence: CDR1 LNHNV, CDR2 YYDKDF (reference sequence). The CDR3 covers 13 residues. V was pared by 3 bases and J by 4 bases, with 1 base of the junction left unmatched. TCRdb re-derived calls from the multiplex PCR reads in MiXCR, one entry per CDR3 protein. The data show around 140,000 distinct CDR3 sequences, with around a third seen just once and about 2.3% held by the top ten. In this sample, this clonotype turned up many times. The lymph nodes were axillary draining lymph nodes from breast cancer patients.

The V gene is TRBV15, the J gene TRBJ2-7, with 9 nucleotides matching TRBD1. The clonotype was recovered from a female donor with breast cancer. Some clones in this sample may be carry-over from other donors' samples. Material for sequencing was axillary lymph node tissue. DNA for the CDR3: TGTGCCACCAGCAGGGACAGGGGTTACGAGCAGTACTTC. Its translation is CATSRDRGYEQYF.